One and the same sample provided the 27 T cell receptor beta chains below, sequenced in a study of blood T cell repertoires in COVID-19. Sequenced by immunoSEQ multiplex PCR; TCRdb stores in-frame clones only, minus some. The sample lists roughly 150,000 clones, roughly 85% seen once, with 5% in the top ten. Sequencing was done on a sample of peripheral blood. Receptor source: a human donor in a cohort sampled during active COVID-19.

The chain combines TRBV23-1 with TRBJ1-2, with 7 bases lining up with TRBD1. TRBV23-1 is sorted into the ORF group, with uncertain function. CDR3 length: 15 residues. V shed 3 bases and J 6 bases; nucleotides not matched to a gene: 10. In nucleotides, the CDR3 is TGCGCCAGCAGTCATCCTACCGACAGGGACGATGGCTACACCTTC. Its translation: CASSHPTDRDDGYTF.

The chain has TRBV18 and TRBJ1-5; TRBD1 aligns across 7 bases. This CDR3 has 17 residues. V lost 2 bases, J lost 2 bases, and 9 bases stayed unmatched. In germline, CDR1 is KGHSH, CDR2 LQKENI. CDR3 coding DNA: TGTGCCAGCTCACCAGTATCAGGGGGTATTGGCAATCAGCCCCAGCATTTT. This gives the protein CASSPVSGGIGNQPQHF.

This chain joins TRBV19 and TRBJ2-1, with D possibly matching TRBD2 (6 bases). The CDR3 covers 15 residues. The V gene's germline CDR1 is LNHDA and CDR2 SQIVND (reference sequence). V lost 3 bases and J lost 3, with 12 bases in between. This CDR3 reads CASSMGGENYNEQFF. The DNA for the CDR3 is TGTGCCAGTAGTATGGGGGGAGAGAACTACAATGAGCAGTTCTTC.

This sequence joins TRBV24-1 and TRBJ1-1; D perhaps matches TRBD1 (6 bases). V lost 7 bases and J 0 bases, leaving 14 bases between the germline ends. Per the germline V gene, CDR1 is KGHDR and CDR2 is SFDVKD. This CDR3 spans 15 amino acids. This CDR3 reads CATRGAGEMNTEAFF. The CDR3, as DNA: TGTGCCACCAGGGGGGCGGGAGAGATGAACACTGAAGCTTTCTTT.

The chain combines TRBV7-9 with TRBJ1-4; 7 bases agree with TRBD1. The J segment lost 6 bases and the V segment lost 6 bases, leaving 10 bases of the junction unmatched. Germline V gene sequence: CDR1 SEHNR, CDR2 FQNEAQ (reference sequence). This CDR3 spans 15 amino acids. Written as DNA, the CDR3 is TGTGCCAGCAGTTTCTTAGGGGGCGCGGATGAAAAACTGTTTTTT. This translates into CASSFLGGADEKLFF.

V is TRBV3-1 (or the pseudogene TRBV3-2) and J is TRBJ2-5, with D possibly TRBD2 on 6 matching bases. Trimming cost V 1 base and J 2 bases, with 17 bases left between them. The CDR3 is 17 amino acids. Per germline, CDR1 LGHDT and CDR2 YNNKEL (reference sequence). The CDR3 DNA reads TGTGCCAGCAGCCAAGCCTCCGGGGGAGTGGGGCAAGAGACCCAGTACTTC. This translates into CASSQASGGVGQETQYF.

The V call is TRBV27, the J call TRBJ2-7; TRBD1 aligns across 9 bases. Trimming cost V 2 bases and J 4 bases; bases outside gene matches: 6. The CDR3 is made up of 15 amino acids. Germline V gives CDR1 MNHEY, CDR2 SMNVEV (reference sequence). CDR3 bases: TGTGCCAGCAGTTTAGTACAGGGGGCGCCATACGAGCAGTACTTC. Protein: CASSLVQGAPYEQYF.

This clone was detected a few times. The V gene is TRBV27, the J gene TRBJ2-7; possible D gene TRBD1, 6 bases. This CDR3 comprises 15 residues. V was shortened by 5 bases and J by 4 bases, with 18 bases between the two germline ends. The V gene's germline CDR1 is MNHEY and CDR2 SMNVEV (reference sequence). CDR3 in amino acids: CASSRSLGALYEQYF. CDR3 nucleotides: TGTGCCAGCAGTCGTTCTTTGGGGGCTCTTTACGAGCAGTACTTC.

The V call is TRBV5-6, the J call TRBJ1-5; a possible D gene is TRBD1 (5 bases). From germline, CDR1 is SGHDT and CDR2 YYEEEE. The CDR3 runs 18 residues. V was pared by 2 bases and J by 0 bases, with 18 bases between. Here the CDR3 DNA reads TGTGCCAGCAGCTTTCGGACCTCGGGGGGATATAGCAATCAGCCCCAGCATTTT. This encodes CASSFRTSGGYSNQPQHF.

This sequence joins TRBV9 and TRBJ1-3; 9 bases agree with TRBD1. The V gene's germline CDR1 is SGDLS and CDR2 YYNGEE. Trimming cost V 3 bases and J 0 bases; bases outside gene matches: 4. The CDR3 sequence is 16 residues long. As DNA, the CDR3 is TGTGCCAGCAGCGCGATGGACAGGGGCTCTGGAAACACCATATATTTT. Translation gives CASSAMDRGSGNTIYF.

The chain is built from TRBV7-2 and TRBJ1-1; TRBD1 matches at 7 bases. Germline CDR1 SGHTA, CDR2 FQGNSA. The CDR3 covers 15 residues. Losses at the gene ends were 6 bases for V and 3 bases for J; bases not matched to a gene: 10. The CDR3 region is CASRSGRGFDTEAFF. The CDR3 region has the DNA TGTGCCAGCAGGTCCGGCAGGGGGTTTGACACTGAAGCTTTCTTT.

This clone was seen just once. The chain uses TRBV30 and TRBJ1-5; 9 bases align to TRBD1. Germline V gene lookup returns CDR1 GTSNPN and CDR2 SVGIG (reference sequence). The CDR3 has 15 amino acids. The trim removed 3 bases at V and 5 bases at J, leaving 8 bases unmatched. This CDR3 is CAWSVGQGRYQPQHF. CDR3 nucleotides: TGTGCCTGGAGCGTAGGACAGGGGCGATATCAGCCCCAGCATTTT.

The CDR3 DNA reads TGTGCCAGCAGTTCCGCAGGGACAGGGAACGAGCAGTACTTC. It codes for CASSSAGTGNEQYF. The chain joins TRBV6-2 or TRBV6-3 to TRBJ2-7; 9 bases fit TRBD1. The V gene's germline CDR1 is MNHEY and CDR2 SVGEGT. CDR3 length: 14 residues. The V gene end was trimmed by 4 bases and the J gene end by 5 bases; junction bases not matched to a gene: 6.

The V gene is TRBV30, the J gene TRBJ2-7; 9 positions match TRBD2. The junction had 5 bases not matched to a gene; V was cut back by 1 base and J by 4 bases. The germline V gene has CDR1 GTSNPN and CDR2 SVGIG (reference sequence). There are 14 residues in the CDR3. CDR3 nucleotide sequence: TGTGCCTGGAGTGGAGCGGGGGGATTTTACGAGCAGTACTTC. It codes for CAWSGAGGFYEQYF.

CDR3 DNA: TGTGCCAGCGGGACAGGGAACCTCTACGAGCAGTACTTC. This codes for CASGTGNLYEQYF. The rearrangement joins TRBV9 to TRBJ2-7; 9 bases are a match to TRBD1. The trim removed 7 bases at V and 3 bases at J, leaving 5 bases unmatched. This CDR3 is built from 13 residues. Germline CDR1 reads SGDLS; CDR2 reads YYNGEE.

This clone has just one count. The genes are TRBV19 and TRBJ2-7; TRBD2 agrees at 12 bases. Germline CDR1 and CDR2: LNHDA and SQIVND (reference sequence). The CDR3 extends over 15 amino acids. After removal of 5 bases from V and 4 bases from J, the junction contained 6 bases not matched to a gene. Written as DNA, the CDR3 is TGTGCCAGTAGTTTCGGGACTAGCGGGTGGTACGAGCAGTACTTC. The encoded protein is CASSFGTSGWYEQYF. The full variable domain, with the rest looked up from reference TRBV19 and TRBJ2-7, is DGGITQSPKYLFRKEGQNVTLSCEQNLNHDAMYWYRQDPGQGLRLIYYSQIVNDFQKGDIAEGYSVSREKKESFPLTVTSAQKNPTAFYLCASSFGTSGWYEQYFGPGTRLTVT.

J is TRBJ2-1 and V is TRBV9; 7 nucleotides line up with TRBD2. J lost 7 bases, V lost 3 bases, and 10 bases had no gene match. Germline CDR1 reads SGDLS; CDR2 reads YYNGEE. The CDR3 runs to 15 residues. CDR3 sequence reads: CASSATSVRRNEQFF. The DNA of the CDR3 is TGTGCCAGCAGCGCCACTAGCGTCAGACGGAATGAGCAGTTCTTC.

The chain couples TRBV4-3 to TRBJ2-6; no clear D. The CDR3 is 16 residues long. The V gene lost 2 bases and the J gene lost 0 bases, with 8 bases spanning the gap. The germline V gene has CDR1 LGHNA and CDR2 YSLEER. The CDR3 region has the DNA TGCGCCAGCAGCCAACTCAGATTCTCTGGGGCCAACGTCCTGACTTTC. Encoded protein: CASSQLRFSGANVLTF.

The chain joins TRBV6-2 or TRBV6-3 to TRBJ1-2; 7 bases are a match to TRBD1. The CDR3 totals 16 residues. V lost 2 bases to trimming and J lost 4 bases; unmatched junction nucleotides: 10. The germline gives CDR1 MNHEY, CDR2 SVGEGT. CDR3 coding DNA: TGTGCCAGCAGTTACCATGGGACAGCCATTCTCTATGGCTACACCTTC. Protein sequence: CASSYHGTAILYGYTF.

The chain joins TRBV6-5 to TRBJ1-5; 9 bases agree with TRBD1. Unmatched junction bases numbered 11, after V lost 8 bases and J lost 6 bases. CDR3 length equals 15 residues. Germline CDR1 MNHEY, CDR2 SVGAGI. Written as DNA, the CDR3 is TGTGCCAGCTCTTGGGGACAGGGTGGGCGTCAGCCCCAGCATTTT. Amino acid sequence: CASSWGQGGRQPQHF.

This clone was observed a single time. The chain combines TRBV20-1 with TRBJ2-1; D is possibly TRBD2 (6 bases). This CDR3 contains 11 residues. Trimming removed 6 bases at V and 6 bases at J, with 9 bases between. Germline CDR1 reads DFQATT; CDR2 reads SNEGSKA (reference sequence). The CDR3 sequence: CSAREFNEQFF. CDR3 sequence (DNA): TGCAGTGCACGGGAGTTCAATGAGCAGTTCTTC.

The chain combines TRBV5-1 with TRBJ1-4, with D possibly TRBD1 on 6 matching bases. CDR1 and CDR2 (germline): SGHRS, YFSETQ. This CDR3 has 14 amino acids. V dropped 4 bases and J dropped 5 bases, with 12 bases sitting between them. The DNA for the CDR3 is TGCGCCAGCAGCAGGGGGGGTTTAAATGAAAAACTGTTTTTT. Its translation: CASSRGGLNEKLFF.

This chain connects TRBV3-1 (or the pseudogene TRBV3-2) to TRBJ2-1, with D possibly TRBD2 on 7 matching bases. V lost 4 bases and J lost 8, with 24 bases in between. There are 17 residues in the CDR3. The germline V gene encodes CDR1 LGHDT and CDR2 YNNKEL (reference sequence). CDR3 coding DNA: TGTGCCAGCAGCCCTCACTTGGGGGGGGCCTCGGTGGATGAGCAGTTCTTC. Amino acid sequence: CASSPHLGGASVDEQFF.

The chain recombines TRBV28 with TRBJ2-7, with TRBD2 matching over 8 bases. This CDR3 is built from 16 residues. J was trimmed by 0 bases and V by 2 bases; bases with no gene match: 6. Germline CDR1 and CDR2: MDHEN and SYDVKM. CDR3 protein: CASSLSGGETSYEQYF. The CDR3, as DNA: TGTGCCAGCAGTTTAAGCGGGGGTGAAACCTCCTACGAGCAGTACTTC.

This clone was seen only once. The rearrangement links TRBV29-1 to TRBJ2-5; 7 bases match TRBD2. Germline CDR1 reads SQVTM; CDR2 reads ANQGSEA. V shed 5 bases and J 4 bases; nucleotides not matched to a gene: 10. The CDR3 loop spans 14 amino acids. This CDR3 reads CSVYLGGRGETQYF. For the CDR3, the DNA is TGCAGCGTTTATCTGGGCGGGAGAGGAGAGACCCAGTACTTC. The whole variable domain, filled in from reference TRBV29-1 and TRBJ2-5, reads SAVISQKPSRDICQRGTSLTIQCQVDSQVTMMFWYRQQPGQSLTLIATANQGSEATYESGFVIDKFPISRPNLTFSTLTVSNMSPEDSSIYLCSVYLGGRGETQYFGPGTRLLVL.

This clone was recorded a few times. V gene TRBV9 combines with J gene TRBJ1-1; tentative D call: TRBD1 (6 bases). This CDR3 is 15 amino acids long. Germline V gives CDR1 SGDLS, CDR2 YYNGEE. The V end lost 0 bases, the J end lost 7 bases, and 16 bases lay between the germline ends. The CDR3 loop is CASSVARGGPGEAFF. For the CDR3, the DNA is TGTGCCAGCAGCGTAGCCCGGGGGGGCCCCGGTGAAGCTTTCTTT.

The chain joins TRBV2 to TRBJ1-1, with D possibly being TRBD1 (6 bases). This CDR3 has 14 residues. Per germline, CDR1 SNHLY and CDR2 FYNNEI. With 6 bases removed from V and 1 base from J, the gap between germline ends came to 12 bases. The CDR3, as DNA: TGTGCCAGCAGCAGGACAGAGCGGAACACTGAAGCTTTCTTT. As protein: CASSRTERNTEAFF.